This TCR beta chain was profiled in a study of tumor-infiltrating lymphocytes in primary liver carcinoma. Study overall: Patients were both men and women, whose ages ran from 30 to 69 years.

Without any cell sorting, about 19-31 mg of bulk tissue yielded co-extracted RNA and DNA. Whichever tumor sample was examined, it had over 75% viable tumor cells. On this clonotype: The antigen is undetermined. Germline and junction disagree at one end, which may indicate a read error.

Study findings and constraints: Researchers found tumor-adjacent and tumor-blood pairs overlapped less than tumor region pairs.

Priming with a constant-region primer yielded TCR beta cDNA from 450 to 600 ng total RNA. Three nested multiplex PCR rounds, a slightly modified ARM-PCR, produced the libraries for TCR beta. TCRdb re-called the multiplex PCR reads through MiXCR, storing one row per CDR3 protein. The sample has approximately 53,000 distinct CDR3 sequences, around 77% seen once; the top ten hold roughly a quarter. The TCR sequence derives from a man in his forties with primary liver carcinoma and hepatitis B virus infection. Sequencing used liver tumor tissue from sampling region 5. Subset: tumor region T5, tumor centre.

The CDR3 spells CSVEDPGASSYEQYF. Written as DNA, the CDR3 is TGTAGCGTTGAAGATCCAGGAGCGAGCTCCTACGAGCAATACTTC. The J gene is TRBJ2-7, the V gene TRBV29-1; a weak D match, TRBD2 (5 bases). The CDR3 spans 15 residues. Germline assignment: CDR1 SQVTM and CDR2 ANQGSEA.